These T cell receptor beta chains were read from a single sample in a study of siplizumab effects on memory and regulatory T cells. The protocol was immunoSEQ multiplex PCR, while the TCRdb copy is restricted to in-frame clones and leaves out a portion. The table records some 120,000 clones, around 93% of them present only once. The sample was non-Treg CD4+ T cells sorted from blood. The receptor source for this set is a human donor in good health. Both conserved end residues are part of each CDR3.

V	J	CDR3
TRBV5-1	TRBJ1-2	CASSFNGQGNGYTF
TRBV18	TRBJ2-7	CASSPYPPRGEQYF
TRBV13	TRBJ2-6	CASSSPRGGSGANVLTF
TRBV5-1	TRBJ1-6	CASSGGTVRDSPLHF
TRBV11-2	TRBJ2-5	CASSLAETQYF
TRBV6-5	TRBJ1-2	CASIRDRGGNYGYTF
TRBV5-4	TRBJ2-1	CASSLGGQGDEQFF
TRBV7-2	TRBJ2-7	CASSVGQPVGQYF
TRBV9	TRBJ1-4	CASSAQGWAATNEKLFF
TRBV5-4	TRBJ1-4	CASSFRRGTINEKLFF
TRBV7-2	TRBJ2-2	CAGGTGGARTGELFF
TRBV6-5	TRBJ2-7	CASSSRGTGSYEQYF